The clone carrying this TCR beta chain was recorded a few times. The antigen is undetermined. This entry belongs to a study of CD8 T cells in ankylosing spondylitis. Study-wide points: The study looked at matched synovial fluid samples from ankylosing spondylitis patients. Disease-linked clones were reported to be significantly enriched there.

5'-RACE, quantitative and with molecular barcodes, yielded the TCR beta libraries. TCRdb processed the 5' RACE reads anew with MiXCR; each CDR3 protein has one entry. The table records a few hundred thousand distinct CDR3 sequences, around 20% of them present only once. V trimming: 5 bases; J trimming: 2 bases; junction bases outside the gene matches: 1. CDR1 is DFQATT, CDR2 SNEGSKA, per germline (reference sequence). The length of the CDR3 is 14 residues. The origin of this receptor is a male donor with ankylosing spondylitis or in good health (not recorded which). Sequencing used blood, either unsorted or a sorted T cell fraction (not recorded which). The chain carries TRBV20-1 and TRBJ2-1; 12 nucleotides agree with TRBD2. CDR3 protein: CSASSGGAYNEQFF. The CDR3 region has the DNA TGCAGTGCTTCTAGCGGGGGGGCCTACAATGAGCAGTTCTTC.